This is a list of T cell receptor beta chains from one sample in a study of regulatory T cells in long-lasting Graves disease. TCRdb reprocessed the multiplex PCR reads with MiXCR, giving one entry per CDR3 protein. Of approximately 380,000 distinct CDR3 sequences in the sample, around 21% were seen once. The sample in question was peripheral blood mononuclear cells (PBMCs), obtained when the disease was refractory, from a patient treated with antithyroid drugs. Receptor source: a female donor with Graves disease. Both conserved end residues are part of each CDR3.

V gene: TRBV7-9; J gene: TRBJ1-2; CDR3 protein: CASSLDSPRDGYTF
V gene: TRBV29-1; J gene: TRBJ1-5; CDR3 protein: CSVQGRGNQPQHF
V gene: TRBV28; J gene: TRBJ2-7; CDR3 protein: CASSFILQGYEQYF
V gene: TRBV27; J gene: TRBJ2-5; CDR3 protein: CASSSLSGTFGETQYF
V gene: TRBV27; J gene: TRBJ2-7; CDR3 protein: CASSFRTSGSSGEQYF
V gene: TRBV15; J gene: TRBJ1-5; CDR3 protein: CATSRDRDRGYQPQHF
V gene: TRBV7-9; J gene: TRBJ2-5; CDR3 protein: CASSLDSWTGSETQYF
V gene: TRBV4-1; J gene: TRBJ1-1; CDR3 protein: CASSQTSGLVGGEAFF
V gene: TRBV6-1; J gene: TRBJ2-7; CDR3 protein: CASSNHLLSGSGRLGEQYF
V gene: TRBV12-3/TRBV12-4; J gene: TRBJ2-7; CDR3 protein: CASSLGLYEQYF
V gene: TRBV18; J gene: TRBJ2-3; CDR3 protein: CASSQTSGREDTQYF
V gene: TRBV5-1; J gene: TRBJ1-2; CDR3 protein: CASSLGLGVDGYTF
V gene: TRBV15; J gene: TRBJ2-7; CDR3 protein: CATSSLPAPVSRYEQYF
V gene: TRBV11-2; J gene: TRBJ1-5; CDR3 protein: CASSLGGPGEDQPQHF
V gene: TRBV2; J gene: TRBJ2-4; CDR3 protein: CASRNRQGADIQYF
V gene: TRBV6-1; J gene: TRBJ1-1; CDR3 protein: CASSPLTPRSPGQGFSFF
V gene: TRBV14; J gene: TRBJ1-2; CDR3 protein: CASSRQGGQHNYGYTF
V gene: TRBV19; J gene: TRBJ2-2; CDR3 protein: CASSTGQSDTGELFF
V gene: TRBV20-1; J gene: TRBJ1-2; CDR3 protein: CSAHDSYYGYTF
V gene: TRBV19; J gene: TRBJ1-1; CDR3 protein: CASSIRTGRNTEAFF
V gene: TRBV13; J gene: TRBJ1-2; CDR3 protein: CASSMLQSLYGYTF
V gene: TRBV18; J gene: TRBJ2-7; CDR3 protein: CTSSPGTSGTYEQYF
V gene: TRBV5-4; J gene: TRBJ2-7; CDR3 protein: CASSLAGTGPHEQYF
V gene: TRBV5-1; J gene: TRBJ1-3; CDR3 protein: CASSSSDLRNTIYF
V gene: TRBV27; J gene: TRBJ2-5; CDR3 protein: CATRTEPYQETQYF
V gene: TRBV29-1; J gene: TRBJ2-5; CDR3 protein: CSVLEDNRETQYF
V gene: TRBV4-1; J gene: TRBJ2-6; CDR3 protein: CASSQEDFSTASGANVLTF
V gene: TRBV6-2/TRBV6-3; J gene: TRBJ1-1; CDR3 protein: CASSELGSVIMNTEAFF
V gene: TRBV6-2/TRBV6-3; J gene: TRBJ1-1; CDR3 protein: CASRRDRVTEAFF
V gene: TRBV12-3/TRBV12-4; J gene: TRBJ2-2; CDR3 protein: CASSRQATIAYGELFF
V gene: TRBV27; J gene: TRBJ2-5; CDR3 protein: CASSPRALEKTQYF
V gene: TRBV20-1; J gene: TRBJ1-1; CDR3 protein: CSARPSRNTEAFF
V gene: TRBV7-2; J gene: TRBJ2-7; CDR3 protein: CASSLGIGYSYEQYF
V gene: TRBV27; J gene: TRBJ2-2; CDR3 protein: CASSPGRGVGTGELFF
V gene: TRBV20-1; J gene: TRBJ1-1; CDR3 protein: CSARDVGQGITEAFF
V gene: TRBV19; J gene: TRBJ2-7; CDR3 protein: CASSRTSTYEQYF
V gene: TRBV7-8; J gene: TRBJ2-7; CDR3 protein: CASSLGLQDYEQYF
V gene: TRBV28; J gene: TRBJ2-5; CDR3 protein: CASSFANQETQYF
V gene: TRBV20-1; J gene: TRBJ2-2; CDR3 protein: CSAPRGTGELFF
V gene: TRBV3-1; J gene: TRBJ1-1; CDR3 protein: CASSQDHKDTEAFF